The subject of this entry is one TCR beta chain. Its cognate antigen is unknown. Vbeta (60) and Jbeta (13) primers were used in the PCR. TCRdb's table, derived via immunoSEQ multiplex PCR, lists solely in-frame clones and lacks some. Of some 120,000 clones in the sample, approximately 78% were seen once. The data were taken from a study of cytomegalovirus exposure and HLA in healthy donors. For the study at large: In an earlier analysis, approximately 120 million unique TCR beta sequences were found from some 180 million T cells. Among the 400 or so donors who were genotyped, 81% fell in the genetic ancestry cluster that is associated with self-reported Caucasian donors.

The trim removed 6 bases at V and 4 bases at J, leaving 5 bases unmatched. The germline gives CDR1 MNHNS, CDR2 SASEGT. This CDR3 comprises 15 residues. Overall study results and limits: An analysis that was carried out later associated 16,000 or so TCR beta sequences with HLA alleles at 0.05 false discovery rate.

The gene calls are TRBV6-1 and TRBJ1-4; 10 bases map to TRBD1. This TCR was recovered from a man aged 25 to 40 in good health and CMV-seropositive. Material: PBMCs. The CDR3 region is CASRGDRGFNEKLFF. In DNA form, the CDR3 reads TGTGCCAGCAGAGGGGACAGGGGCTTTAATGAAAAACTGTTTTTT.